This TCR beta chain was retrieved from a study of T cells in Graves' hyperthyroidism and ophthalmopathy. This clonotype turned up a few times. The germline V and J ends were trimmed by 6 bases and 0 bases, with 12 bases remaining between them. This CDR3 has 14 amino acids. Germline CDR1 is DFQATT and CDR2 is SNEGSKA (reference sequence). RNA transcripts yielded amplified TCR beta CDR3 regions. RT-PCR in the first round (using the HTBI primer set) targeted the TCR CDR3. TCRdb reprocessed the multiplex PCR reads via MiXCR and lists one record per CDR3 protein. The sample includes about 770,000 distinct CDR3 sequences, around 20% seen only once; the top ten take roughly a sixth.

Sequenced sample: blood. This sequence was found in a woman between 45 and 65 years old with Graves' hyperthyroidism that later progressed to Graves' ophthalmopathy. The V and J genes are TRBV20-1 and TRBJ1-5; no firm D call. This CDR3 is CSASGRDSNQPQHF. The CDR3 DNA is TGCAGTGCGTCGGGAAGAGATAGCAATCAGCCCCAGCATTTT.